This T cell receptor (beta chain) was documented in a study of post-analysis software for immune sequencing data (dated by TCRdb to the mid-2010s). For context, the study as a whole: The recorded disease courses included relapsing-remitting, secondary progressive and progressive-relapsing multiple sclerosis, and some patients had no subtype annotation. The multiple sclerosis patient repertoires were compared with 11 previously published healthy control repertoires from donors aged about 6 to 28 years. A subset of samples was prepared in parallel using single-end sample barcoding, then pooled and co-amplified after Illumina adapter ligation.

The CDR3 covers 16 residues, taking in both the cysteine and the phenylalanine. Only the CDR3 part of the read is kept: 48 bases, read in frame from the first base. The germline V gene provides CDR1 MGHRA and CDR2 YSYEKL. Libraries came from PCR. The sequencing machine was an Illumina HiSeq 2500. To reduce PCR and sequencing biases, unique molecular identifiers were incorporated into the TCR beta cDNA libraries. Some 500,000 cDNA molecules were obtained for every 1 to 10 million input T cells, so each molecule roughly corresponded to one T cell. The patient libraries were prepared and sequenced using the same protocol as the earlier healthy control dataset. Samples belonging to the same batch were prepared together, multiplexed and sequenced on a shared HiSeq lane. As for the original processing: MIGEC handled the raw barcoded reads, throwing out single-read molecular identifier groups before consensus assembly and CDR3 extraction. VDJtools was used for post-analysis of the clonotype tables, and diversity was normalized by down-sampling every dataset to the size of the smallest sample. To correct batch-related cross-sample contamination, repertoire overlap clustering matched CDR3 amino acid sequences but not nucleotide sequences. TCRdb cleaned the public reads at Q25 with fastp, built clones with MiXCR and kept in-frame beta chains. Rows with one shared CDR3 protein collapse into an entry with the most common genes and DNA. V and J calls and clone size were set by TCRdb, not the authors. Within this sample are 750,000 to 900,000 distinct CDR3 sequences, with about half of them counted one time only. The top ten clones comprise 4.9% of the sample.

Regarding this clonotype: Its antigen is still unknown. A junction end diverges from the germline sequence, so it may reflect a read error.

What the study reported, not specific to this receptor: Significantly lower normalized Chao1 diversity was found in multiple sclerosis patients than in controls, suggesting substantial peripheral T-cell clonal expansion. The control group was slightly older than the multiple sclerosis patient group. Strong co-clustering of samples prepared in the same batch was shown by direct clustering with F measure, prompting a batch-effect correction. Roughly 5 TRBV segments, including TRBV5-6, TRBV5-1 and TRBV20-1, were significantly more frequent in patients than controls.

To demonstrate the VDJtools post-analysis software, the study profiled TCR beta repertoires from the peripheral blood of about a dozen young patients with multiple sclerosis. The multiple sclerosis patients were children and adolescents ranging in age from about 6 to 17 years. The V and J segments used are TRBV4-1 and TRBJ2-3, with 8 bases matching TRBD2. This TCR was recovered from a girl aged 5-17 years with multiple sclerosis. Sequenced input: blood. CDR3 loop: CASSEDPGGPIDTQYF. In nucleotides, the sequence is TGCGCCAGCAGCGAAGATCCGGGAGGGCCTATAGATACGCAGTATTTT.